This T cell receptor beta chain comes out of a study of human T cells and chemical hapten exposure. Overall study: Mostly female, the patients presented with alopecia areata, totalis or universalis.

The length of the CDR3 is 15 residues. Study-wide findings and caveats: It should be noted that donors had alopecia, so their immune response may differ from healthy people's.

Documented time point: pre-sensitization, week 0. Treatment noted: therapeutic diphenylcyclopropenone sensitization with weekly scalp DPC. TCRdb reprocessed the RACE reads via MiXCR and lists one record per CDR3 protein. The table has under 100,000 distinct CDR3 sequences, approximately 9% seen once. Points on this clonotype: Antigen specificity is unknown.

This TCR was sampled from a man aged 40-49 years with alopecia areata. Some clones in this sample may be carry-over from other donors' samples. The chain couples TRBV21-1 to TRBJ2-1; the table's D call, TRBD2, has no DNA check behind it. TRBV21-1 is shown as a pseudogene. The specimen was whole blood, collected in connection with sensitization to the hapten diphenylcyclopropenone (DPC). The CDR3 spells CASSIQREGPGEQFF. The CDR3 DNA is TGTGCCAGCAGCATTCAGCGGGAGGGCCCGGGTGAGCAGTTCTTC.